This T cell receptor (beta chain) is from a study of cytomegalovirus exposure and HLA in healthy donors. Trimming took off 0 bases at V and 7 bases at J, with 10 bases between the two ends. The CDR3 covers 14 residues. Looked up from germline, CDR1 is SGHRS and CDR2 is YFSETQ. 60 Vbeta and 13 Jbeta primers were used in PCR. Produced via immunoSEQ multiplex PCR; TCRdb's table is partial and in-frame only. The sample consists of more than 150,000 clones, around 83% of them appearing once. Source material: PBMCs. This sequence was found in a girl aged 2-10 years in good health and CMV-seropositive. The V gene is TRBV5-1, the J gene TRBJ2-2, with D unresolved. The CDR3, as DNA: TGCGCCAGCAGCTTGGCATCAGGTGGCGGGGAGCTGTTTTTT. Translated, it gives CASSLASGGGELFF.